The present T cell receptor beta chain was sequenced within a study of human T cells and chemical hapten exposure. Overall study context: Patch tests delivered 0.01% DPC to the upper back and were evaluated at 6 days.

Regarding time point: patch test 2, 6 weeks after DPC sensitization. Stated treatment: therapeutic diphenylcyclopropenone sensitization with weekly scalp DPC. TCRdb re-called the RACE reads with MiXCR, one entry per CDR3 protein. The sample includes about 380,000 distinct CDR3 sequences, about 6% of them seen just once. This clonotype was counted a few times. The CDR3 runs 14 residues. The germline V and J ends were trimmed by 0 bases and 6 bases, with 11 bases remaining between them. The germline V gene has CDR1 MNHEY and CDR2 SVGAGI. The TCR comes from a woman aged 18-29 years with alopecia areata. Some clones in this sample may be carry-over from other donors' samples. V and J are TRBV6-5 and TRBJ1-2, with D possibly matching TRBD1 (6 bases). The starting material was whole blood, obtained in connection with sensitization to the hapten diphenylcyclopropenone (DPC). The CDR3 sequence is CASSYSLRGHGYTF. The CDR3 coding sequence is TGTGCCAGCAGTTACTCGCTCAGGGGCCATGGCTACACCTTC.